This T cell receptor (beta chain) was obtained from a study of blood T cell repertoires in COVID-19. On the study more broadly: COVID-19 samples collected from the United States, Italy and Spain covered acute and convalescent phases. PBMCs, B-cell-depleted T cells, or T cells provided the cDNA or gDNA that made up the material.

V lost 0 bases, J lost 1 base, and 12 bases lay in between. The CDR3 totals 16 residues. Germline CDR1 reads LGHNA; CDR2 reads YNFKEQ. In the authors' methods: From reference gene primer amplification, estimates of nucleated cell counts were derived. Measured with immunoSEQ multiplex PCR; TCRdb has only the in-frame clones, and not every one. The V and J calls and clone size are taken from that table; D and trimming were inferred from the DNA. The sample lists around 38,000 clones, 89% occurring once. The sequence came from a human donor in a cohort sampled during active COVID-19. The chain joins TRBV4-2 to TRBJ1-1; D is perhaps TRBD1 (5 bases). Source material: peripheral blood. CDR3 in amino acids: CASSQELGRGNTEAFF. CDR3 nucleotides: TGTGCCAGCAGCCAAGAATTGGGGCGAGGGAACACTGAAGCTTTCTTT.